This entry lists 29 T cell receptor beta chains sequenced from one sample in a study of technical replicates of blood from a handful of donors. TCRdb keeps only in-frame clones here, not all; method: immunoSEQ multiplex PCR. The table includes fewer than 85,000 clones, roughly 96% detected once. The sequencing input was T cells isolated from PBMCs. The source of these receptors is a human donor in good health.

The V call is TRBV7-3, the J call TRBJ2-3, with D maybe TRBD1 (6 bases). The CDR3 consists of 14 residues. Germline assignment: CDR1 SGHTA and CDR2 FQGTGA. The V gene lost 1 base and the J gene lost 5 bases, with 10 bases spanning the gap. The CDR3: CASSLRGGGDTQYF. The DNA of the CDR3 is TGTGCCAGCAGCTTAAGAGGGGGTGGAGATACGCAGTATTTT.

The chain has TRBV11-2 and TRBJ2-7; TRBD1 matches 7 bases. The germline CDR1 and CDR2 sequences are SGHAT and FQNNGV. The CDR3 extends over 13 amino acids. With 3 bases clipped from V and 3 bases from J, the junction kept 2 bases outside the gene matches. CDR3 residues: CASSLGQNYEQYF. DNA of the CDR3: TGTGCCAGCAGCTTGGGACAGAACTACGAGCAGTACTTC.

CDR3 region: CASSPHQGNFWEQYF. In DNA, the CDR3 is TGTGCCAGCAGCCCCCATCAGGGTAACTTTTGGGAGCAGTACTTC. This chain joins TRBV6-5 and TRBJ2-7; a possible D gene is TRBD1 (5 bases). CDR3 length equals 15 residues. Germline CDR1 MNHEY, CDR2 SVGAGI. V was clipped by 6 bases and J by 7 bases, with 22 bases between them.

The chain links TRBV6-5 to TRBJ1-1; 9 nucleotides match TRBD1. This CDR3 has 13 residues. V was clipped by 6 bases and J by 4 bases; unmatched bases: 3. In germline, CDR1 is MNHEY, CDR2 SVGAGI. The CDR3 protein is CASRETGGTEAFF. The CDR3 DNA follows: TGTGCCAGCAGGGAGACAGGGGGCACTGAAGCTTTCTTT.

The chain recombines TRBV6-5 with TRBJ2-1, with a possible D match to TRBD2 (6 bases). V was clipped by 6 bases and J by 7 bases, with 19 bases between them. The CDR3 covers 15 residues. Germline lookup yields CDR1 MNHEY and CDR2 SVGAGI. CDR3 in DNA: TGTGCCAGCAGGATCGGGAGCTCATTAGGGAATGAGCAGTTCTTC. Amino acid sequence: CASRIGSSLGNEQFF.

The V gene is TRBV28, the J gene TRBJ1-2; TRBD1 matches 9 bases. The CDR3 totals 15 residues. Germline V gene data show CDR1 as MDHEN and CDR2 as SYDVKM. The V and J ends lost 2 bases and 4 bases, in that order; junction bases with no gene match: 5. The CDR3 region is CASSLRGQGPYGYTF. CDR3 nucleotides: TGTGCCAGCAGTTTAAGGGGACAGGGACCCTATGGCTACACCTTC.

The chain links TRBV6-4 to TRBJ2-3; D gene ambiguous. V lost 2 bases and J lost 7, with 7 bases in between. This CDR3 comprises 12 residues. CDR1 is MRHNA, CDR2 SNTAGT, per germline. The CDR3 region is CASSDGQNTQYF. The CDR3 DNA sequence: TGTGCCAGCAGTGACGGGCAGAATACGCAGTATTTT.

The V and J genes are TRBV30 and TRBJ2-3; D possibly corresponds to TRBD2 (6 bases). V lost 4 bases, J lost 8 bases, and 16 bases lay in between. Germline assignment: CDR1 GTSNPN and CDR2 SVGIG (reference sequence). This CDR3 comprises 13 residues. The CDR3 DNA follows: TGTGCCTGGACTGCGGAAGTAGCGGTTACGCAGTATTTT. Translation: CAWTAEVAVTQYF. Using reference TRBV30 and TRBJ2-3 for the parts outside the CDR3, the full variable domain is SQTIHQWPATLVQPVGSPLSLECTVEGTSNPNLYWYRQAAGRGLQLLFYSVGIGQISSEVPQNLSASRPQDRQFILSSKKLLLSDSGFYLCAWTAEVAVTQYFGPGTRLTVL.

Written as DNA, the CDR3 is TGTGCCAGCAGCAGATCCAACGAGCAGTTCTTC. Its translation: CASSRSNEQFF. The rearrangement links TRBV6-6 to TRBJ2-1, with unresolved D. The CDR3 extends over 11 amino acids. Germline CDR1 is MNHNY and CDR2 is SVGAGI (reference sequence). V was pared by 6 bases and J by 10 bases, with 10 bases between.

The chain carries TRBV25-1 and TRBJ2-1, with D perhaps TRBD1 (6 bases). V was shortened by 6 bases and J by 0 bases, with 12 bases between the two germline ends. The CDR3 extends over 15 amino acids. Germline loops: CDR1 MGHDK, CDR2 SYGVNS. CDR3 loop: CASSPRDNSYNEQFF. The CDR3 DNA reads as TGTGCCAGCAGCCCCAGGGACAACTCCTACAATGAGCAGTTCTTC.

The chain joins TRBV9 to TRBJ2-7, with 8 bases matching TRBD2. Germline V gives CDR1 SGDLS, CDR2 YYNGEE. V gave up 0 bases and J gave up 5 bases; unmatched junction bases: 4. This CDR3 region has 14 residues. The chain's CDR3 is CASSVGREVNEQYF. CDR3 nucleotide sequence: TGTGCCAGCAGCGTAGGGCGGGAGGTGAACGAGCAGTACTTC.

The V gene is TRBV27, the J gene TRBJ1-1; 8 nucleotides agree with TRBD1. The CDR3 runs 13 residues. V was pared by 5 bases and J by 11 bases, with 10 bases of the junction left unmatched. Germline-derived CDR1 and CDR2 are MNHEY and SMNVEV (reference sequence). CDR3 bases: TGTGCCAGCAGTCAGGGGGCGATGGGGAGGGCTTTCTTT. Encoded protein: CASSQGAMGRAFF.

This chain connects TRBV4-3 to TRBJ2-2; possible D gene TRBD2, 6 bases. Trimming stripped 4 bases from V and 4 bases from J, with 10 bases between. The CDR3 has 14 amino acids. Germline V gene lookup returns CDR1 LGHNA and CDR2 YSLEER. The DNA of the CDR3 is TGCGCCAGCAGCCGAGTGGGAGGCACCGGGGAGCTGTTTTTT. Its translation is CASSRVGGTGELFF.

The V gene is TRBV9, the J gene TRBJ2-1, with TRBD1 matching over 8 bases. V was clipped by 0 bases and J by 3 bases; unmatched bases: 2. The germline gives CDR1 SGDLS, CDR2 YYNGEE. CDR3 length: 15 amino acids. The CDR3 loop reads CASSVVGQGYNEQFF. CDR3 bases: TGTGCCAGCAGCGTAGTTGGACAGGGCTACAATGAGCAGTTCTTC.

The chain uses TRBV7-8 and TRBJ1-5, with D uncertain. The CDR3 sequence is 14 residues long. In germline, CDR1 is SGHVS, CDR2 FQNEAQ. Trimming stripped 2 bases from V and 7 bases from J, with 12 bases between. The CDR3, as DNA: TGTGCCAGCAGCTTACCCGAATACGGGCAGCCCCAGCATTTT. Protein: CASSLPEYGQPQHF. Filled out from reference TRBV7-8 and TRBJ1-5, the complete variable domain reads GAGVSQSPRYKVAKRGQDVALRCDPISGHVSLFWYQQALGQGPEFLTYFQNEAQLDKSGLPSDRFFAERPEGSVSTLKIQRTQQEDSAVYLCASSLPEYGQPQHFGDGTRLSIL.

The chain links TRBV6-1 to TRBJ2-3, with TRBD2 matching 7 bases. CDR3 length: 16 residues. V lost 2 bases and J lost 2; bases outside the gene matches: 7. CDR1 is MNHNS, CDR2 SASEGT, per germline. CDR3 in amino acids: CASSEITSATTDTQYF. The CDR3 coding sequence is TGTGCCAGCAGTGAAATCACTAGCGCGACCACAGATACGCAGTATTTT.

The gene calls are TRBV5-6 and TRBJ1-4; possible D gene TRBD1, 6 bases. Trimming removed 4 bases from V and 4 bases from J, with 17 bases in between. CDR1 SGHDT and CDR2 YYEEEE come from the germline V gene. The CDR3 runs to 16 residues. As DNA, the CDR3 is TGTGCCAGCAGCCGCGGGAGGACAGAACTTAATGAAAAACTGTTTTTT. Its translation is CASSRGRTELNEKLFF.

This chain links TRBV15 with TRBJ1-5, with a possible D match to TRBD1 (5 bases). The germline CDR1 and CDR2 sequences are LNHNV and YYDKDF (reference sequence). The CDR3 consists of 13 residues. V gave up 6 bases and J gave up 1 base, with 7 bases separating them. The CDR3 DNA sequence: TGTGCCACCAGAGGGGCAAGCAATCAGCCCCAGCATTTT. Protein: CATRGASNQPQHF. The full variable domain, rest sourced from reference TRBV15 and TRBJ1-5, is DAMVIQNPRYQVTQFGKPVTLSCSQTLNHNVMYWYQQKSSQAPKLLFHYYDKDFNNEADTPDNFQSRRPNTSFCFLDIRSPGLGDTAMYLCATRGASNQPQHFGDGTRLSIL.

The chain couples TRBV4-2 to TRBJ2-1, with 12 nucleotides matching TRBD2. CDR3 length: 16 amino acids. Germline trimming cut 4 bases from V and 3 bases from J; bases unmatched to any gene: 4. Germline CDR1 and CDR2: LGHNA and YNFKEQ. DNA of the CDR3: TGTGCCAGCAGCCCTCAACTAGCGGGAGGCTACAATGAGCAGTTCTTC. It is translated as CASSPQLAGGYNEQFF.

The chain employs TRBV11-2 and TRBJ2-7, with D unclear. The germline V gene has CDR1 SGHAT and CDR2 FQNNGV. CDR3 length: 15 residues. The V end lost 2 bases, the J end lost 2 bases, and 13 bases lay between the germline ends. In DNA form, the CDR3 reads TGTGCCAGCAGCTTATACTCAGGTTACCCCTACGAGCAGTACTTC. Its translation is CASSLYSGYPYEQYF.

V gene TRBV9 combines with J gene TRBJ1-1, with 7 bases identical to TRBD1. CDR3 size: 16 residues. The V and J ends lost 0 bases and 1 base, in that order; junction bases with no gene match: 6. From germline, CDR1 is SGDLS and CDR2 YYNGEE. CDR3 in amino acids: CASSVGTDRTNTEAFF. Here the CDR3 DNA reads TGTGCCAGCAGCGTAGGGACGGACAGGACGAACACTGAAGCTTTCTTT.

J is TRBJ2-1 and V is TRBV9; tentatively, D is TRBD2 (6 bases). The CDR3 spans 15 residues. Germline V gene lookup returns CDR1 SGDLS and CDR2 YYNGEE. The V and J ends lost 0 bases and 4 bases respectively, with 11 bases between them. The CDR3 DNA is TGTGCCAGCAGCGTAGGGGCGGGAAGTTACAATGAGCAGTTCTTC. Its protein is CASSVGAGSYNEQFF.

This chain uses TRBV11-2 with TRBJ2-2; D ambiguous. Trimming took off 0 bases at V and 4 bases at J, with 9 bases between the two ends. The CDR3 spans 15 residues. The germline gives CDR1 SGHAT, CDR2 FQNNGV. Here the CDR3 DNA reads TGTGCCAGCAGCTTAGATAGAGGCGGCACCGGGGAGCTGTTTTTT. Protein sequence: CASSLDRGGTGELFF.

The chain has TRBV9 and TRBJ2-7; TRBD1 matches at 8 bases. The CDR3 consists of 16 residues. V lost 4 bases to trimming and J lost 2 bases; unmatched junction nucleotides: 11. Germline lookup yields CDR1 SGDLS and CDR2 YYNGEE. CDR3 amino acids: CASSTGQGPNTYEQYF. Written as DNA, the CDR3 is TGTGCCAGCAGCACAGGACAGGGACCAAACACCTACGAGCAGTACTTC.

This chain uses TRBV30 with TRBJ1-1; D is uncertain. In germline, CDR1 is GTSNPN, CDR2 SVGIG (reference sequence). The V and J ends lost 3 bases and 1 base respectively, with 9 bases between them. The CDR3 runs 13 residues. CDR3 sequence reads: CAWSLNRNTEAFF. CDR3 nucleotide sequence: TGTGCCTGGAGCCTTAATAGGAACACTGAAGCTTTCTTT.

J is TRBJ2-6 and V is TRBV5-4; TRBD1 agrees at 7 bases. This CDR3 spans 18 amino acids. Germline values: CDR1 SGHNT, CDR2 YYREEE (reference sequence). V gave up 4 bases and J gave up 0 bases; unmatched junction bases: 10. DNA for the CDR3: TGTGCCAGCAGCCGAACCGGGACAGTATCCTCTGGGGCCAACGTCCTGACTTTC. Its protein product is CASSRTGTVSSGANVLTF.

The rearrangement joins TRBV11-2 to TRBJ2-1; the match to TRBD2 covers 10 bases. This CDR3 has 18 residues. V was clipped by 3 bases and J by 2 bases; unmatched bases: 10. Germline V lookup: CDR1 SGHAT, CDR2 FQNNGV. The CDR3 coding sequence is TGTGCCAGCAGCTTTCGCCTAGCGGGAGCTTCCACCTACAATGAGCAGTTCTTC. Translation: CASSFRLAGASTYNEQFF.

The CDR3 DNA follows: TGTGCCAGCAGTTCGGGACTAGCGGGAGGTGTCATAAACGAGCAGTACTTC. Protein sequence: CASSSGLAGGVINEQYF. V is TRBV27 and J is TRBJ2-7; 15 positions agree with TRBD2. Looked up from germline, CDR1 is MNHEY and CDR2 is SMNVEV (reference sequence). V lost 4 bases to trimming and J lost 5 bases; unmatched junction nucleotides: 9. The CDR3 sequence is 17 residues long.

The chain recombines TRBV4-2 with TRBJ2-3; 7 bases agree with TRBD2. Losses at the gene ends were 4 bases for V and 6 bases for J; bases not matched to a gene: 16. Germline values: CDR1 LGHNA, CDR2 YNFKEQ. The CDR3 sequence is 17 residues long. The CDR3 sequence: CASSPHGGTSVDDTQYF. CDR3 nucleotides: TGTGCCAGCAGCCCCCATGGGGGAACTAGCGTGGATGATACGCAGTATTTT.